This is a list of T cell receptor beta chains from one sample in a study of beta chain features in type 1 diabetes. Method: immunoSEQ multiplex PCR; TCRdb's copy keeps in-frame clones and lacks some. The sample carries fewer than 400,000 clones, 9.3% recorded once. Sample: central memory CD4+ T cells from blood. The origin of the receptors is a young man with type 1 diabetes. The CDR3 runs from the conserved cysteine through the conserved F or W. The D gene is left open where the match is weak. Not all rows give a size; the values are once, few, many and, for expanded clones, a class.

cdr3_nt: TGTGCCAGCAGCTCCCAACCCCACACTAACTATGGCTACACCTTC; cdr3_aa: CASSSQPHTNYGYTF; clone_size: -; v_call: TRBV7-2; j_call: TRBJ1-2; d_call: -
cdr3_nt: TGCGCCAGCAGCTTGCCCGACAGGGGCTATGGCTACACCTTC; cdr3_aa: CASSLPDRGYGYTF; clone_size: -; v_call: TRBV5-1; j_call: TRBJ1-2; d_call: TRBD1
cdr3_nt: TGCGCCAGCAGCTCCTCGGCGGGGAACACCGGGGAGCTGTTTTTT; cdr3_aa: CASSSSAGNTGELFF; clone_size: few; v_call: TRBV5-1; j_call: TRBJ2-2; d_call: -
cdr3_nt: TGCGCCAGCAGCCAGGGAGCAGGGGTGGTGGGCACTGAAGCTTTCTTT; cdr3_aa: CASSQGAGVVGTEAFF; clone_size: many; v_call: TRBV4-3; j_call: TRBJ1-1; d_call: -
cdr3_nt: TGTGCCAGCAGCTCCCAGGAGACTAGCGGGGGGTTGGATGAGCAGTTCTTC; cdr3_aa: CASSSQETSGGLDEQFF; clone_size: -; v_call: TRBV7-9; j_call: TRBJ2-1; d_call: TRBD2
cdr3_nt: TGTGCCAGCAGCTCCGGGACGGTTGTAGGTGAGCAGTTCTTC; cdr3_aa: CASSSGTVVGEQFF; clone_size: few; v_call: TRBV7-9; j_call: TRBJ2-1; d_call: -
cdr3_nt: TGCGCCAGCAGCTTTCGTGCAGGGGTGAACACTGAAGCTTTCTTT; cdr3_aa: CASSFRAGVNTEAFF; clone_size: -; v_call: TRBV5-1; j_call: TRBJ1-1; d_call: -
cdr3_nt: TGTGCCAGCAGCCAAACCGGGACTAGCGGGACTGAGCAGTTCTTC; cdr3_aa: CASSQTGTSGTEQFF; clone_size: -; v_call: TRBV5-4; j_call: TRBJ2-1; d_call: TRBD2
cdr3_nt: TGTGCCAGCAGCTTACGCCCCCCGGGGACAGGGGATGAGCAGTTCTTC; cdr3_aa: CASSLRPPGTGDEQFF; clone_size: -; v_call: TRBV7-2; j_call: TRBJ2-1; d_call: TRBD1
cdr3_nt: TGTGCCAGCAGTTACTCTTCTATGGACCAAGAGACCCAGTACTTC; cdr3_aa: CASSYSSMDQETQYF; clone_size: few; v_call: TRBV6-5; j_call: TRBJ2-5; d_call: -
cdr3_nt: TGTGCCAGTAGTATTGTGGGACATACGACCGCGGAGCTGTTTTTT; cdr3_aa: CASSIVGHTTAELFF; clone_size: -; v_call: TRBV19; j_call: TRBJ2-2; d_call: -
cdr3_nt: TGTGCCAGCAGCTTAAGTGGGTCCACCAATAATTCACCCCTCCACTTT; cdr3_aa: CASSLSGSTNNSPLHF; clone_size: -; v_call: TRBV7-9; j_call: TRBJ1-6; d_call: -